The rows below give T cell receptor beta chains drawn from one sample of a study of regulatory T cells in long-lasting Graves disease. TCRdb independently ran MiXCR on the multiplex PCR reads; one entry per CDR3 protein. The table records around 450,000 distinct CDR3 sequences, about 15% of them present only once. The same data also contributed to another study, on T cells in Graves' hyperthyroidism and ophthalmopathy.

Specimen: peripheral blood mononuclear cells (PBMCs), collected at new diagnosis, from a patient treated with antithyroid drugs. All receptors derive from a woman aged 40 to 55 with Graves disease. CDR3s include the opening cysteine and the closing phenylalanine or tryptophan. Fields, in order: clone size, D gene, V gene, J gene, CDR3 DNA, CDR3 protein. A D gene is named only where the DNA matches it firmly. Not all rows give a size; the values are once, few, many and, for expanded clones, a class.

clone_size: many
d_call: -
v_call: TRBV28
j_call: TRBJ1-5
cdr3_nt: TGTGCCAGCAGCAGCACGAGGCAGCCCCAGCATTTT
cdr3_aa: CASSSTRQPQHF

clone_size: -
d_call: TRBD1
v_call: TRBV6-2/TRBV6-3
j_call: TRBJ2-3
cdr3_nt: TGTGCCAGCAAAAGACGACAGGGGGGGTGGGGGACAGATACGCAGTATTTT
cdr3_aa: CASKRRQGGWGTDTQYF

clone_size: -
d_call: TRBD2
v_call: TRBV3-1
j_call: TRBJ2-1
cdr3_nt: TGTGCCAGCAGGGCCAGCGGGAGCTTCTACAATGAGCAGTTCTTC
cdr3_aa: CASRASGSFYNEQFF

clone_size: -
d_call: -
v_call: TRBV6-1
j_call: TRBJ2-1
cdr3_nt: TGTGCCAGCAGTGAAGGGGCAGGGAGACTCTCCTACAATGAGCAGTTCTTC
cdr3_aa: CASSEGAGRLSYNEQFF

clone_size: many
d_call: -
v_call: TRBV28
j_call: TRBJ2-5
cdr3_nt: TGTGCCAGCAGTTTATCGCGTCGGGAGACCCAGTACTTC
cdr3_aa: CASSLSRRETQYF

clone_size: -
d_call: -
v_call: TRBV24-1
j_call: TRBJ2-1
cdr3_nt: TGTGCCACCAGTGATCTGCGGACGCAGAACAATGAGCAGTTCTTC
cdr3_aa: CATSDLRTQNNEQFF

clone_size: many
d_call: TRBD2
v_call: TRBV5-6
j_call: TRBJ2-1
cdr3_nt: TGTGCCAGCAGCTTAATCGCTCGTACGGGAGGTGAGCAGTTCTTC
cdr3_aa: CASSLIARTGGEQFF

clone_size: many
d_call: -
v_call: TRBV27
j_call: TRBJ2-7
cdr3_nt: TGTGCCAGCAGTTTGCGACCCCCGGAGCAGGGTATCTACGAGCAGTACTTC
cdr3_aa: CASSLRPPEQGIYEQYF

clone_size: -
d_call: TRBD1
v_call: TRBV2
j_call: TRBJ2-7
cdr3_nt: TGTGCCAGCAGTGATAGGGGGCTGAGTTACGAGCAGTACTTC
cdr3_aa: CASSDRGLSYEQYF

clone_size: many
d_call: -
v_call: TRBV14
j_call: TRBJ2-5
cdr3_nt: TGTGCCAGCAGCCAGCCAAGGACTGCTTCCCAAGAGACCCAGTACTTC
cdr3_aa: CASSQPRTASQETQYF

clone_size: -
d_call: TRBD1
v_call: TRBV18
j_call: TRBJ2-7
cdr3_nt: TGTACCAGCTCACCACCTGGGACAGACGACTACGAGCAGTACTTC
cdr3_aa: CTSSPPGTDDYEQYF

clone_size: few
d_call: -
v_call: TRBV20-1
j_call: TRBJ2-7
cdr3_nt: TGCAGTGCTAAATTTTTGGAGGGAGGCTACGAGCAGTACTTC
cdr3_aa: CSAKFLEGGYEQYF

clone_size: many
d_call: TRBD2
v_call: TRBV2
j_call: TRBJ2-3
cdr3_nt: TGTGCCAGCACTAGCGGCATCACAGATACGCAGTATTTT
cdr3_aa: CASTSGITDTQYF

clone_size: many
d_call: -
v_call: TRBV20-1
j_call: TRBJ2-7
cdr3_nt: TGCAGTGCCGAGAGGGCTGACAGTACTAGCGAGCAGTACTTC
cdr3_aa: CSAERADSTSEQYF

clone_size: many
d_call: -
v_call: TRBV6-1
j_call: TRBJ1-4
cdr3_nt: TGTGCCAGCCACAGGGTTTTCGATGAAAAACTGTTTTTT
cdr3_aa: CASHRVFDEKLFF

clone_size: many
d_call: -
v_call: TRBV27
j_call: TRBJ2-1
cdr3_nt: TGTGCCAGCACGGAGGGCAACAATGAGCAGTTCTTC
cdr3_aa: CASTEGNNEQFF

clone_size: many
d_call: -
v_call: TRBV2
j_call: TRBJ2-3
cdr3_nt: TGTGCCAGCAGTGACCCCCACAGAGGCGGGCGCACAGATACGCAGTATTTT
cdr3_aa: CASSDPHRGGRTDTQYF

clone_size: many
d_call: -
v_call: TRBV6-2/TRBV6-3
j_call: TRBJ2-7
cdr3_nt: TGTGCCAGCAGTTCCGCCGGTCTCGGATACGAGCAGTACTTC
cdr3_aa: CASSSAGLGYEQYF

clone_size: many
d_call: -
v_call: TRBV27
j_call: TRBJ1-2
cdr3_nt: TGTGCCAGCAGATCAGGGAGGAACTATGGCTACACCTTC
cdr3_aa: CASRSGRNYGYTF

clone_size: few
d_call: -
v_call: TRBV12-3/TRBV12-4
j_call: TRBJ2-1
cdr3_nt: TGTGCCAGCAAGTCCCCCGGCCAGCCCTATGAGCAGTTCTTC
cdr3_aa: CASKSPGQPYEQFF

clone_size: -
d_call: TRBD2
v_call: TRBV5-4
j_call: TRBJ2-1
cdr3_nt: TGTGCCAGCAGCCCCGGACTAGGCTCTGTCTACAATGAGCAGTTCTTC
cdr3_aa: CASSPGLGSVYNEQFF

clone_size: many
d_call: -
v_call: TRBV11-3
j_call: TRBJ2-1
cdr3_nt: TGTGCCAGCAGACGAAGGGACTTCGAGCAGTTCTTC
cdr3_aa: CASRRRDFEQFF

clone_size: few
d_call: -
v_call: TRBV30
j_call: TRBJ2-1
cdr3_nt: TGTGCCTGGGTGGGAGGTCACCAGCCTCATTACAATGAGCAGTTCTTC
cdr3_aa: CAWVGGHQPHYNEQFF

clone_size: many
d_call: -
v_call: TRBV30
j_call: TRBJ1-1
cdr3_nt: TGTGCCTGGAGTCCCCTAGGGGACACTGAAGCTTTCTTT
cdr3_aa: CAWSPLGDTEAFF

clone_size: -
d_call: -
v_call: TRBV7-9
j_call: TRBJ2-3
cdr3_nt: TGTGCCAGCAGCCCCCGAGCGGGCCCAGATACGCAGTATTTT
cdr3_aa: CASSPRAGPDTQYF

clone_size: few
d_call: -
v_call: TRBV28
j_call: TRBJ1-5
cdr3_nt: TGTGCCAGCAGTTTATCAGATTATAGCAATCAGCCCCAGCATTTT
cdr3_aa: CASSLSDYSNQPQHF

clone_size: many
d_call: TRBD2
v_call: TRBV9
j_call: TRBJ2-5
cdr3_nt: TGTGCCAGCAGCGTGTCCCTCTTAGTAGCGGGAGATGAGACCCAGTACTTC
cdr3_aa: CASSVSLLVAGDETQYF

clone_size: -
d_call: -
v_call: TRBV5-4
j_call: TRBJ2-3
cdr3_nt: TGTGCCAGCAGCTTGGTTGGTAGCCCCACAGATACGCAGTATTTT
cdr3_aa: CASSLVGSPTDTQYF

clone_size: few
d_call: -
v_call: TRBV30
j_call: TRBJ2-7
cdr3_nt: TGTGCCTGGAGTGGTTCCTACGAGCAGTACTTC
cdr3_aa: CAWSGSYEQYF

clone_size: many
d_call: -
v_call: TRBV14
j_call: TRBJ1-1
cdr3_nt: TGTGCCAGCAGCCGAGACCCGGCGGTGAACACTGAAGCTTTCTTT
cdr3_aa: CASSRDPAVNTEAFF

clone_size: many
d_call: TRBD2
v_call: TRBV27
j_call: TRBJ2-7
cdr3_nt: TGTGCCAGCAGCACAGTGAATAGCGGGCCCTTATCCTACGAGCAGTACTTC
cdr3_aa: CASSTVNSGPLSYEQYF

clone_size: -
d_call: TRBD2
v_call: TRBV2
j_call: TRBJ2-5
cdr3_nt: TGTGCCAGCACTCCGGGACTAGCGGGAGGGTTCTTCATGACCCAGTACTTC
cdr3_aa: CASTPGLAGGFFMTQYF

clone_size: many
d_call: -
v_call: TRBV6-2/TRBV6-3
j_call: TRBJ1-5
cdr3_nt: TGTGCCAGCAGCCCCGGTGGCAATACCAATCAGCCCCAGCATTTT
cdr3_aa: CASSPGGNTNQPQHF

clone_size: -
d_call: -
v_call: TRBV13
j_call: TRBJ2-1
cdr3_nt: TGTGCCAGCAGTACTGACGGGTTTGGTAATGAGCAGTTCTTC
cdr3_aa: CASSTDGFGNEQFF

clone_size: many
d_call: -
v_call: TRBV11-2
j_call: TRBJ1-2
cdr3_nt: TGTGCCAGCAGCTTAGTAGGGGACTATGGCTACACCTTC
cdr3_aa: CASSLVGDYGYTF

clone_size: many
d_call: TRBD1
v_call: TRBV2
j_call: TRBJ2-7
cdr3_nt: TGTGCCAGCAGTCCGGACAGGGGGTCCTACGAGCAGTACTTC
cdr3_aa: CASSPDRGSYEQYF

clone_size: few
d_call: -
v_call: TRBV7-2
j_call: TRBJ1-2
cdr3_nt: TGTGCCAGCAGCTTAGCCCCAACAGGGTTCGGTGGCTACACCTTC
cdr3_aa: CASSLAPTGFGGYTF

clone_size: many
d_call: -
v_call: TRBV7-8
j_call: TRBJ2-1
cdr3_nt: TGTGCCAGCAGCTCAGCGAGCCCTCTGTCCTACAATGAGCAGTTCTTC
cdr3_aa: CASSSASPLSYNEQFF

clone_size: many
d_call: TRBD2
v_call: TRBV7-8
j_call: TRBJ2-5
cdr3_nt: TGTGCCAGCAGCTTACGCCCGCTAGCGGTTCAAGAGACCCAGTACTTC
cdr3_aa: CASSLRPLAVQETQYF

clone_size: many
d_call: -
v_call: TRBV29-1
j_call: TRBJ2-1
cdr3_nt: TGCCAGGGGTTGCGGGAGCCAGGGAATGAGCAGTTCTTC
cdr3_aa: CQGLREPGNEQFF

clone_size: many
d_call: -
v_call: TRBV20-1
j_call: TRBJ1-1
cdr3_nt: TGCAGTGCTAGAGCGGGGGGGCTGACTGAAGCTTTCTTT
cdr3_aa: CSARAGGLTEAFF

clone_size: -
d_call: -
v_call: TRBV6-5
j_call: TRBJ1-5
cdr3_nt: TGTGCCAGCAGTTACGAATCGCAGCCCCAGCATTTT
cdr3_aa: CASSYESQPQHF

clone_size: many
d_call: -
v_call: TRBV28
j_call: TRBJ2-1
cdr3_nt: TGTGCCAGCAGTGGGGTGGGGGTATTGAAGGAGCAGTTCTTC
cdr3_aa: CASSGVGVLKEQFF

clone_size: many
d_call: -
v_call: TRBV19
j_call: TRBJ1-1
cdr3_nt: TGTGCCAGTAATGCCGGGACGGCGAACACTGAAGCTTTCTTT
cdr3_aa: CASNAGTANTEAFF

clone_size: many
d_call: -
v_call: TRBV19
j_call: TRBJ2-7
cdr3_nt: TGTGCCAGCAGAGACCCGCGCTCCTACGAGCAGTACTTC
cdr3_aa: CASRDPRSYEQYF

clone_size: -
d_call: TRBD1
v_call: TRBV29-1
j_call: TRBJ2-7
cdr3_nt: TGCAGCGTTGTCGTAAATGTGGGGACAGTCTACGAGCAGTACTTC
cdr3_aa: CSVVVNVGTVYEQYF

clone_size: -
d_call: TRBD1
v_call: TRBV20-1
j_call: TRBJ2-4
cdr3_nt: TGCAGTGCTAGAGATGAACGACAGGGGGCTAGGGACATTCAGTACTTC
cdr3_aa: CSARDERQGARDIQYF

clone_size: few
d_call: TRBD2
v_call: TRBV20-1
j_call: TRBJ2-1
cdr3_nt: TGCAGTGCCGAAAAGCGGGATGCGTCGAATGAGCAGTTCTTC
cdr3_aa: CSAEKRDASNEQFF

clone_size: many
d_call: TRBD1
v_call: TRBV28
j_call: TRBJ1-1
cdr3_nt: TGTGCCAGCAGTTTTCTCCCGACAGGGGCGCGGGGTGAAGCTTTCTTT
cdr3_aa: CASSFLPTGARGEAFF

clone_size: many
d_call: -
v_call: TRBV6-5
j_call: TRBJ2-5
cdr3_nt: TGTGCCAGCATTACTCCGGGCCCCTCGGGGACCCAGTACTTC
cdr3_aa: CASITPGPSGTQYF

clone_size: many
d_call: -
v_call: TRBV3-1
j_call: TRBJ2-1
cdr3_nt: TGTGCCAGCAGCCGGGAGACTTACAATGAGCAGTTCTTC
cdr3_aa: CASSRETYNEQFF

clone_size: many
d_call: -
v_call: TRBV18
j_call: TRBJ2-6
cdr3_nt: TGTGCCAGCTCACCTACGGGTGGGGCCAACGTCCTGACTTTC
cdr3_aa: CASSPTGGANVLTF

clone_size: -
d_call: TRBD1
v_call: TRBV7-9
j_call: TRBJ1-1
cdr3_nt: TGTGCCAGCAGCTTAATAGGACAGGAGAACACTGAAGCTTTCTTT
cdr3_aa: CASSLIGQENTEAFF

clone_size: few
d_call: -
v_call: TRBV6-5
j_call: TRBJ2-7
cdr3_nt: TGTGCCAGCAGTTTTCTAGGAGGAGAACGATCCTACGAGCAGTACTTC
cdr3_aa: CASSFLGGERSYEQYF

clone_size: -
d_call: TRBD2
v_call: TRBV7-2
j_call: TRBJ2-2
cdr3_nt: TGTGCCAGCAGCTCCACGGGGGGACTAGCGCGAGAGAACACCAACACCGGGGAGCTGTTTTTT
cdr3_aa: CASSSTGGLARENTNTGELFF